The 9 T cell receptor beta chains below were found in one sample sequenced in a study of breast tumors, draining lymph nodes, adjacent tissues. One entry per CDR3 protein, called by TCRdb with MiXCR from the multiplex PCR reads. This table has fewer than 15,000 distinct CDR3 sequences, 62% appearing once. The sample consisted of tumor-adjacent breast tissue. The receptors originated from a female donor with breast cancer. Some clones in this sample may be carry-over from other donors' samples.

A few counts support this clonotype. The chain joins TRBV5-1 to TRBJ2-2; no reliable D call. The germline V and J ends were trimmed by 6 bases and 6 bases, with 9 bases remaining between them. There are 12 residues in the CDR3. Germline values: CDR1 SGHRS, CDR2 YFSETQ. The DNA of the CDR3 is TGCGCCAGCAAAGGGATGGCCGGGGAGCTGTTTTTT. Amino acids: CASKGMAGELFF.

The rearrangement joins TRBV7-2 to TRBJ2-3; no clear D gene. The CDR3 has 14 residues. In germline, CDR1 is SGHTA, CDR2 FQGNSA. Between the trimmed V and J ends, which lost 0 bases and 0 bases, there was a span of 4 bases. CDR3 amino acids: CASSLALSTDTQYF. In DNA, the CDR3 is TGTGCCAGCAGCTTAGCGCTAAGCACAGATACGCAGTATTTT.

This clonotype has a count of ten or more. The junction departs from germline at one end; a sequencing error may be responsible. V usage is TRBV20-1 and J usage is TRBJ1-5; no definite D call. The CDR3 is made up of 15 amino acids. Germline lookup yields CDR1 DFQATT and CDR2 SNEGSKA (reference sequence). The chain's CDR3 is CSARDTAKMTQPQHF. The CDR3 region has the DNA TGCAGTGCTAGAGATACAGCGAAGATGACTCAGCCCCAACATTTT.

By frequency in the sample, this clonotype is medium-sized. The CDR3 DNA follows: TGCGCCAGCAGAGAAGGGAACGAGCAGTACTTC. Its protein is CASREGNEQYF. The chain uses TRBV5-1 and TRBJ2-7; the D is unclear. The CDR3 sequence is 11 residues long. In germline, CDR1 is SGHRS, CDR2 YFSETQ. Trimming removed 5 bases from V and 5 bases from J, with 8 bases in between. The whole variable domain, filled in from reference TRBV5-1 and TRBJ2-7, reads KAGVTQTPRYLIKTRGQQVTLSCSPISGHRSVSWYQQTPGQGLQFLFEYFSETQRNKGNFPGRFSGRQFSNSRSEMNVSTLELGDSALYLCASREGNEQYFGPGTRLTVT.

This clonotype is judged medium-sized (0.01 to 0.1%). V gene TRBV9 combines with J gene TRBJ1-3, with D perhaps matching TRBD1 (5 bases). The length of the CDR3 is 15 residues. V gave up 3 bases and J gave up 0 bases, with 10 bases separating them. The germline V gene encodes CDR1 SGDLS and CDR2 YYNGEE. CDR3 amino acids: CASSDPGISGNTIYF. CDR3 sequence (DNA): TGTGCCAGCAGCGACCCAGGGATCTCTGGAAACACCATATATTTT.

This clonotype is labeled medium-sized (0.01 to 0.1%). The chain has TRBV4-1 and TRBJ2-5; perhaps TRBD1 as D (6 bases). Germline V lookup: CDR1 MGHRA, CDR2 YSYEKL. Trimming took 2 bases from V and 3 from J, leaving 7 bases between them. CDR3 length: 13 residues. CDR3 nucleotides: TGCGCCAGCAGCCAATCAGGGGAAGAGACCCAGTACTTC. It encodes CASSQSGEETQYF.

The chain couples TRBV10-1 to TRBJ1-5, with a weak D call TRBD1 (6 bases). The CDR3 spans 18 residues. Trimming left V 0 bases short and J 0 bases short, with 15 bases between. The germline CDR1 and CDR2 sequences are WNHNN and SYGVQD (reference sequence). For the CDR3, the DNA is TGCGCCAGCAGTGAGTCGAAGTCAGGGGATTATAGCAATCAGCCCCAGCATTTT. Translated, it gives CASSESKSGDYSNQPQHF.

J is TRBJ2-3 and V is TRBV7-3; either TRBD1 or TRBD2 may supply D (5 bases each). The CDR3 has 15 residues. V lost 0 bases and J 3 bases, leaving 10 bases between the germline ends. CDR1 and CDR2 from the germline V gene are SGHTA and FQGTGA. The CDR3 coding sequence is TGTGCCAGCAGCTTAACTGGGGGTTCGACAGATACGCAGTATTTT. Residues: CASSLTGGSTDTQYF.

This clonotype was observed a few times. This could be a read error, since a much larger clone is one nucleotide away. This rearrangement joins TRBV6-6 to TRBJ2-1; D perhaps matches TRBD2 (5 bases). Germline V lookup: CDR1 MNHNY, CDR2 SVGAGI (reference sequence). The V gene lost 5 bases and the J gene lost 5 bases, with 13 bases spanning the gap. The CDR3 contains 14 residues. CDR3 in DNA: TGTGCCAGCAGTCGGGGAACCCACGACAATGAGCAGTTCTTC. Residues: CASSRGTHDNEQFF.